These T cell receptor beta chains were read from a single sample in a study of cytomegalovirus exposure and HLA in healthy donors. TCRdb's copy holds only in-frame clones and misses some; the assay was immunoSEQ multiplex PCR. The table lists fewer than 110,000 clones. The sequencing input was PBMCs. The receptors were gathered from a man aged 40-49 years in good health and CMV-seronegative. Each CDR3 is given with its conserved first and last residue. The D gene is left open where the match is weak.

>TRBJ2-1|TRBV9|TRBD1
CASSQGQGYEQFF
>TRBJ1-1|TRBV30|TRBD1
CAWVGTGGTEAFF
>TRBJ1-1|TRBV6-6|NA
CASSYSRQMNTEAFF
>TRBJ2-5|TRBV30|NA
CAWSPRGSDKTQYF
>TRBJ2-7|TRBV27|TRBD2
CASSLLELGAGVPYEQYF
>TRBJ2-1|TRBV15|TRBD1
CATSSRQGRVNEQFF
>TRBJ2-2|TRBV10-1|NA
CASSPSGSGELFF
>TRBJ2-3|TRBV9|TRBD2
CASSAEGLAGADGTDTQYF
>TRBJ2-7|TRBV7-7|TRBD2
CASSSVPGLLYLRAQYF
>TRBJ2-7|TRBV18|TRBD2
CASSPDQGILASGKFHEQYF
>TRBJ2-7|TRBV10-2|NA
CASSDSGDKLEQYF
>TRBJ2-5|TRBV19|NA
CASSSQDQETQYF
>TRBJ2-1|TRBV6-1|TRBD2
CASAPLAGDRGEQFF
>TRBJ1-4|TRBV6-5|NA
CASSYSAGVSEKLFF